This is a list of T cell receptor beta chains from one sample in a study of blood T cell repertoires in COVID-19. The repertoire was sequenced with immunoSEQ multiplex PCR; TCRdb's copy has only in-frame clones and lacks some. Of hundreds of thousands of clones in the sample, approximately 87% are singletons; the top ten hold approximately 2.5%. Input material: peripheral blood. These TCRs come from a woman in her sixties or seventies with active or convalescent COVID-19. Each CDR3 is given with its conserved first and last residue. Fields, in order: clone size, V gene, J gene, D gene, CDR3 length, CDR3 protein, CDR3 DNA. The D gene is left open where the match is weak. Size tells how often a clone was seen (once, few, many) or the class of an expanded clone, and some rows leave it out.

>few|TRBV4-1|TRBJ2-3|TRBD2|17
CASSQPGLARSTDTQYF
TGCGCCAGCAGCCAGCCCGGACTAGCGCGCAGCACAGATACGCAGTATTTT
>-|TRBV5-4|TRBJ2-7|-|16
CASSLDAGGSSYEQYF
TGTGCCAGCAGCTTGGATGCGGGTGGGAGCTCCTACGAGCAGTACTTC
>-|TRBV5-1|TRBJ2-7|TRBD1|15
CASSPFSGTEGEQYF
TGCGCCAGCAGCCCTTTCTCCGGGACAGAAGGCGAGCAGTACTTC
>-|TRBV28|TRBJ1-4|-|13
CASSWGEGEKLFF
TGTGCCAGCAGTTGGGGGGAGGGAGAAAAACTGTTTTTT
>-|TRBV19|TRBJ1-2|-|13
CASSDRYNYGYTF
TGTGCCAGTAGCGACAGGTATAACTATGGCTACACCTTC
>few|TRBV9|TRBJ2-3|TRBD2|15
CASSPLAGDTDTQYF
TGTGCCAGCAGCCCGCTGGCGGGGGACACAGATACGCAGTATTTT
>-|TRBV6-2/TRBV6-3|TRBJ1-1|TRBD1|17
CASSRLWDRIMNTEAFF
TGTGCCAGCAGCCGACTGTGGGACAGAATAATGAACACTGAAGCTTTCTTT
>-|TRBV3-1/TRBV3-2|TRBJ2-1|TRBD2|17
CASSNSAGTSAYNEQFF
TGTGCCAGCAGCAACTCTGCCGGGACTAGCGCCTACAATGAGCAGTTCTTC
>-|TRBV28|TRBJ2-1|TRBD2|15
CASSSSGAMGRKQFF
TGTGCCAGCAGTTCAAGCGGGGCGATGGGTAGGAAGCAGTTCTTC
>-|TRBV7-2|TRBJ2-3|-|16
CASSLDGGLRTDTQYF
TGTGCCAGCAGCTTAGACGGGGGTCTGCGCACAGATACGCAGTATTTT
>-|TRBV5-1|TRBJ1-1|-|15
CASSQQAGVGTEAFF
TGCGCCAGCAGCCAGCAGGCGGGGGTGGGCACTGAAGCTTTCTTT
>-|TRBV30|TRBJ1-2|-|14
CAWSALLGVNGYTF
TGTGCCTGGAGTGCCCTCCTCGGGGTAAATGGCTACACCTTC
>-|TRBV7-2|TRBJ2-7|TRBD2|14
CASSLTSGGYEQYF
TGTGCCAGCAGCCTTACTAGCGGGGGGTACGAGCAGTACTTC
>-|TRBV3-1/TRBV3-2|TRBJ1-1|-|13
CASSQGQNTEAFF
TGTGCCAGCAGCCAAGGGCAGAACACTGAAGCTTTCTTT
>-|TRBV7-9|TRBJ2-5|-|15
CASSQGTHSGETQYF
TGTGCCAGCAGCCAAGGGACACACTCAGGGGAGACCCAGTACTTC
>-|TRBV2|TRBJ2-1|TRBD2|13
CASRVKREGEQFF
TGTGCCAGCAGAGTTAAGCGGGAGGGCGAGCAGTTCTTC
>-|TRBV12-5|TRBJ1-5|-|13
CASGLAQNQPQHF
TGTGCTAGTGGTTTGGCCCAAAATCAGCCCCAGCATTTT
>-|TRBV19|TRBJ2-7|-|14
CASSRVRGTYEQYF
TGTGCCAGTAGTAGGGTTCGGGGGACCTACGAGCAGTACTTC
>few|TRBV25-1|TRBJ1-4|-|13
CASSAGPNEKLFF
TGTGCCAGCAGCGCAGGGCCTAATGAAAAACTGTTTTTT
>-|TRBV7-9|TRBJ2-7|TRBD1|16
CASSHFNRDRGLEQYF
TGTGCCAGCAGTCATTTTAACCGGGACAGGGGGCTCGAGCAGTACTTC